A single sample is the source of the 20 T cell receptor beta chains below, sequenced in a study of blood T cell repertoires in COVID-19 (dated by TCRdb to the early 2020s). Receptor amplification or capture employed the immunoSEQ multiplex PCR assay. Drawn from immuneACCESS, this table holds only the in-frame rearrangements with V and J called that TCRdb kept. Clones are partly lost; checked studies trace under half to an unresolved V gene and leave the rest unexplained. The sample table contains about 76,000 clones; only one count was recorded for about 90% of them. The ten largest account for under 1.1% of the sample. The sample was peripheral blood. These TCRs come from a woman between 50 and 59 years old in a cohort sampled during active COVID-19.

The genes are TRBV9 and TRBJ2-5, with D possibly TRBD2 on 7 matching bases. V shed 3 bases and J shed 4 bases, with 16 bases lying between them. The V gene's germline CDR1 is SGDLS and CDR2 YYNGEE. The CDR3 sequence is 15 residues long. CDR3 sequence: CASSAPSGGAETQYF. The CDR3 region has the DNA TGTGCCAGCAGCGCCCCGAGTGGGGGGGCAGAGACCCAGTACTTC.

This chain joins TRBV5-1 and TRBJ2-2; TRBD2 matches 11 bases. This CDR3 region has 16 residues. The V gene end was trimmed by 1 base and the J gene end by 5 bases; junction bases not matched to a gene: 4. CDR1 is SGHRS and CDR2 is YFSETQ in the germline V gene. As DNA, the CDR3 is TGCGCCAGCAGCTTGACTAGCGGGAGTCTTACCGGGGAGCTGTTTTTT. Residues: CASSLTSGSLTGELFF.

The genes are TRBV29-1 and TRBJ2-7; 7 positions match TRBD1. The junction had 3 bases not matched to a gene; V was cut back by 4 bases and J by 3 bases. This CDR3 comprises 12 residues. Germline V gene data show CDR1 as SQVTM and CDR2 as ANQGSEA. Written as DNA, the CDR3 is TGCAGCGTTGTTGGGGACAGCTACGAGCAGTACTTC. The encoded protein is CSVVGDSYEQYF.

J is TRBJ2-2 and V is TRBV7-3, with a tentative D call TRBD1 (6 bases). Germline V gene lookup returns CDR1 SGHTA and CDR2 FQGTGA. This CDR3 is built from 13 residues. V was shortened by 8 bases and J by 2 bases, with 9 bases between the two germline ends. CDR3 in amino acids: CASGRGNTGELFF. The CDR3 DNA sequence: TGTGCCAGCGGCAGGGGCAACACCGGGGAGCTGTTTTTT. The entire variable domain, with the rest obtained from reference TRBV7-3 and TRBJ2-2, is as follows: GAGVSQTPSNKVTEKGKYVELRCDPISGHTALYWYRQSLGQGPEFLIYFQGTGAADDSGLPNDRFFAVRPEGSVSTLKIQRTERGDSAVYLCASGRGNTGELFFGEGSRLTVL.

The rearrangement links TRBV5-6 to TRBJ1-1; D may be TRBD1 (6 bases). CDR1 SGHDT and CDR2 YYEEEE come from the germline V gene. The CDR3 is 15 residues long. V shed 2 bases and J shed 0 bases, with 11 bases lying between them. The CDR3 loop is CASSFLGGLNTEAFF. The CDR3 bases are TGTGCCAGCAGCTTCCTCGGGGGGCTGAACACTGAAGCTTTCTTT.

The chain has TRBV10-3 and TRBJ1-2; D perhaps matches TRBD1 (5 bases). V lost 3 bases and J 6 bases, leaving 20 bases between the germline ends. The germline gives CDR1 ENHRY, CDR2 SYGVKD. This CDR3 is built from 16 residues. The CDR3 here is CAISDSGGHWNDGYTF. In nucleotides, the CDR3 is TGTGCCATCAGTGATTCGGGAGGACATTGGAATGATGGCTACACCTTC.

The chain combines TRBV29-1 with TRBJ2-1; TRBD2 matches at 9 bases. With 1 base clipped from V and 7 bases from J, the junction kept 8 bases outside the gene matches. The germline V gene encodes CDR1 SQVTM and CDR2 ANQGSEA. The CDR3 loop spans 15 amino acids. The CDR3 region is CSVEVPTSGINEQFF. The CDR3 DNA reads TGCAGCGTTGAAGTGCCGACTAGCGGAATAAATGAGCAGTTCTTC.

V gene TRBV7-3 combines with J gene TRBJ2-2; 10 positions agree with TRBD1. Looked up from germline, CDR1 is SGHTA and CDR2 is FQGTGA. CDR3 length: 15 residues. V dropped 6 bases and J dropped 6; count of bases not matched to a gene: 7. CDR3 DNA: TGTGCCAGCAGTCCCGGGACAGGGGCTCCCGGGGAGCTGTTTTTT. It translates to CASSPGTGAPGELFF.

This chain connects TRBV6-2 or TRBV6-3 to TRBJ1-4; a weak D match, TRBD1 (6 bases). Germline V gene data show CDR1 as MNHEY and CDR2 as SVGEGT. The V and J ends lost 6 bases and 8 bases respectively, with 10 bases between them. This CDR3 region has 12 residues. The CDR3 spells CASSLDSEKLFF. DNA for the CDR3: TGTGCCAGCAGCCTGGACAGCGAAAAACTGTTTTTT.

The chain has TRBV9 and TRBJ1-2, with 7 positions matching TRBD1. CDR3 length equals 16 residues. CDR1 is SGDLS and CDR2 is YYNGEE in the germline V gene. V was pared by 3 bases and J by 4 bases, with 12 bases of the junction left unmatched. In DNA, the CDR3 is TGTGCCAGCAGCGATCAGCCTTCGACAGGGTTCTATGGCTACACCTTC. Translated: CASSDQPSTGFYGYTF.

V gene TRBV29-1 combines with J gene TRBJ1-1; D not resolved. Germline CDR1 is SQVTM and CDR2 is ANQGSEA. The V end was cut by 2 bases, the J end by 10 bases, with 14 bases between. This CDR3 has 12 residues. The CDR3 spells CSVELERGAAFF. In nucleotides, the CDR3 is TGCAGCGTTGAATTGGAGCGAGGAGCAGCTTTCTTT. The variable domain in full, completed from reference TRBV29-1 and TRBJ1-1, reads SAVISQKPSRDICQRGTSLTIQCQVDSQVTMMFWYRQQPGQSLTLIATANQGSEATYESGFVIDKFPISRPNLTFSTLTVSNMSPEDSSIYLCSVELERGAAFFGQGTRLTVV.

The chain carries TRBV7-8 and TRBJ1-1; D remains unclear. V dropped 4 bases and J dropped 1 base, with 10 bases sitting between them. This CDR3 is 14 amino acids long. Germline assignment: CDR1 SGHVS and CDR2 FQNEAQ. DNA of the CDR3: TGTGCCAGCAGCTCGTTCGCGGGGAACACTGAAGCTTTCTTT. It specifies CASSSFAGNTEAFF.

This chain joins TRBV7-2 and TRBJ2-1; 11 nucleotides agree with TRBD2. Germline trimming cut 9 bases from V and 8 bases from J; bases unmatched to any gene: 3. CDR3 length: 12 amino acids. The germline gives CDR1 SGHTA, CDR2 FQGNSA. CDR3 sequence reads: CARLAGEDEQFF. For the CDR3, the DNA is TGTGCCAGACTAGCGGGAGAAGATGAGCAGTTCTTC.

The chain recombines TRBV27 with TRBJ1-1, with D possibly TRBD1 on 6 matching bases. Germline CDR1 reads MNHEY; CDR2 reads SMNVEV (reference sequence). Trimming stripped 2 bases from V and 0 bases from J, with 13 bases between. The CDR3 spans 16 residues. The CDR3 DNA reads as TGTGCCAGCAGTTTAAATGGGGGCAGGATGAACACTGAAGCTTTCTTT. Its translation is CASSLNGGRMNTEAFF.

This chain connects TRBV7-9 to TRBJ2-7; 9 bases are shared with TRBD1. Germline CDR1 is SEHNR and CDR2 is FQNEAQ (reference sequence). CDR3 length: 15 amino acids. The J segment lost 5 bases and the V segment lost 5 bases, leaving 10 bases of the junction unmatched. CDR3 nucleotide sequence: TGTGCCAGCAGCCGCGGACAGGGGAGGGGGGACGAGCAGTACTTC. It is translated as CASSRGQGRGDEQYF.

The chain combines TRBV25-1 with TRBJ2-3, with a possible D match to TRBD2 (6 bases). The V and J ends lost 4 bases and 4 bases respectively, with 15 bases between them. The CDR3 is 15 amino acids. In germline, CDR1 is MGHDK, CDR2 SYGVNS. CDR3 amino acids: CASSAGVPEADTQYF. The CDR3, as DNA: TGTGCCAGCAGTGCGGGGGTGCCTGAGGCAGATACGCAGTATTTT.

This chain connects TRBV29-1 to TRBJ1-2, with D tentatively TRBD1 (5 bases). Trimming left V 2 bases short and J 5 bases short, with 9 bases between. From germline, CDR1 is SQVTM and CDR2 ANQGSEA. The CDR3 spans 12 residues. CDR3 DNA: TGCAGCGTTGAACTGGGGGGGTATGGCTACACCTTC. It specifies CSVELGGYGYTF.

The chain combines TRBV4-1 with TRBJ2-1, with TRBD2 matching over 14 bases. This CDR3 has 19 amino acids. V lost 0 bases and J lost 0; bases outside the gene matches: 4. Germline V gene lookup returns CDR1 MGHRA and CDR2 YSYEKL. The CDR3 sequence is CASSQERGTSGSSYNEQFF. As DNA, the CDR3 is TGCGCCAGCAGCCAAGAGAGGGGGACTAGCGGGAGCTCCTACAATGAGCAGTTCTTC.

The chain carries TRBV19 and TRBJ2-1; 9 nucleotides align to TRBD1. Germline V CDR1 and CDR2: LNHDA, SQIVND (reference sequence). V dropped 2 bases and J dropped 5; count of bases not matched to a gene: 7. This CDR3 is built from 16 residues. The CDR3 nucleotides read TGTGCCAGTAGTATATTGGGGGACAGGGAGAACAATGAGCAGTTCTTC. Amino acid sequence: CASSILGDRENNEQFF.

The chain employs TRBV29-1 and TRBJ2-5; 10 nucleotides agree with TRBD1. This CDR3 has 14 amino acids. V gave up 2 bases and J gave up 7 bases; unmatched junction bases: 7. Germline assignment: CDR1 SQVTM and CDR2 ANQGSEA. CDR3 sequence reads: CSVERPGQGMTQYF. CDR3 nucleotide sequence: TGCAGCGTTGAACGACCGGGACAGGGGATGACCCAGTACTTC.